This record concerns one T cell receptor (beta chain) sequence. The data derive from a study of T cell changes during pregnancy in multiple sclerosis. This table comes from immunoSEQ multiplex PCR, and its TCRdb copy is limited to in-frame clones, with some not included. Of roughly 47,000 clones listed, 90% to 95% are singletons. The receptor's source is a female donor with multiple sclerosis, enrolled in a pregnancy study. The input for sequencing was CD8+ T cells from peripheral blood mononuclear cells, taken before pregnancy.

The chain's CDR3 is CASSQGGQRERYEQYF. The DNA of the CDR3 is TGCGCCAGCAGCCAGGGGGGCCAGCGGGAGCGCTACGAGCAGTACTTC. This chain uses TRBV4-3 with TRBJ2-7; TRBD2 aligns across 8 bases. The CDR3 loop spans 16 amino acids. V lost 3 bases to trimming and J lost 3 bases; unmatched junction nucleotides: 10. Germline CDR1 and CDR2: LGHNA and YSLEER.